The clone carrying this T cell receptor beta chain was recorded once. What it binds is unknown. Investigators profiled TCR beta VDJ and CDR3 from genomic DNA template. TCRdb used MiXCR to reprocess the reads, holding one entry per CDR3 protein. The profile shows approximately 170,000 distinct CDR3 sequences, around 47% of them singletons. Patients who underwent sequencing had shown CD8+CD57+ cell expansion by flow cytometry. The diagnosis in all patients was severe acquired aplastic anemia. CDR1 and CDR2 (germline): SGHTA, FQGNSA. Trimming left V 4 bases short and J 0 bases short, with 10 bases between. This CDR3 spans 14 amino acids. The source of the sample is a study of CD8+CD57+ T cells in acquired aplastic anemia. Overall study findings and caveats: For CD8+ Simpson's diversity, patients and controls showed no significant difference.

The V and J genes are TRBV7-2 and TRBJ2-7; D is unclear. The sequence came from a human donor with aplastic anemia. Source material: sorted CD4+, CD8+, or CD8+CD57+ T cells (not recorded which) from PBMCs. The CDR3 is CASSYAFSSYEQYF. The CDR3 DNA follows: TGTGCCAGCAGCTACGCCTTCTCCTCCTACGAGCAGTACTTC.